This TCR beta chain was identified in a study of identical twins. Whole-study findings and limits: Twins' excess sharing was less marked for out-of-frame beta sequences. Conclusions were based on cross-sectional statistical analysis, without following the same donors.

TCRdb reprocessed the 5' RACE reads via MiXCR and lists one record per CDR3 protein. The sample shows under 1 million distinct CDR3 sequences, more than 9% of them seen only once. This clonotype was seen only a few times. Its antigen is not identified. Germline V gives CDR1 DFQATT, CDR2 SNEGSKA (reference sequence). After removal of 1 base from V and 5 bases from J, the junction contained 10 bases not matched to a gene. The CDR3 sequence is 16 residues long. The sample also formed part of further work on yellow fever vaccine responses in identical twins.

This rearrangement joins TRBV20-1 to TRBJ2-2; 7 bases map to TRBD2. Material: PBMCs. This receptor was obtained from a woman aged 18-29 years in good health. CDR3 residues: CSARVESLGGTGELFF. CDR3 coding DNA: TGCAGTGCTAGAGTTGAGAGCTTGGGGGGGACCGGGGAGCTGTTTTTT.